This TCR beta chain was retrieved from a study of cytomegalovirus exposure and HLA in healthy donors. Donors likely had unrecorded immune exposures despite being nominally healthy when sampled. Germline V gives CDR1 SGHNT, CDR2 YENEEA. V trimming: 4 bases; J trimming: 5 bases; junction bases outside the gene matches: 6. The CDR3 has 15 residues. Study-wide results and limits: Among TCR beta chains of equal frequency, HLA-associated ones were more clonally expanded in a later analysis. It was likely that a cluster of highly shared sequence variants was a sequencing artifact. A link between a missense DCLRE1C variant and TCR beta V- and J-gene trimming emerged from a later analysis.

About this clone itself: Its antigen is not known.

PCR used 60 Vbeta primers and 13 Jbeta primers. The repertoire was sequenced with immunoSEQ multiplex PCR; TCRdb's copy has only in-frame clones and lacks some. The sample includes about 110,000 clones. Sequences were obtained from PBMCs. The rearrangement links TRBV11-3 to TRBJ2-1; 9 bases map to TRBD2. This sequence was found in a man aged 50-60 years in good health and CMV-seronegative. The CDR3 nucleotides are TGTGCCAGCAGCTCAGCGCGGGAGGGCAACAATGAGCAGTTCTTC. It encodes CASSSAREGNNEQFF. The complete variable domain, with remaining parts taken from reference TRBV11-3 and TRBJ2-1, reads EAGVVQSPRYKIIEKKQPVAFWCNPISGHNTLYWYLQNLGQGPELLIRYENEEAVDDSQLPKDRFSAERLKGVDSTLKIQPAELGDSAVYLCASSSAREGNNEQFFGPGTRLTVL.